This T cell receptor (beta chain) appears in the sequencing data of a study of cytomegalovirus exposure and HLA in healthy donors. The donors were healthy bone marrow donors. Amplification used 60 Vbeta primers and 13 Jbeta primers. The protocol was immunoSEQ multiplex PCR, while the TCRdb copy is restricted to in-frame clones and leaves out a portion. The data contain around 100,000 clones, roughly three quarters of them singletons. Study-level results: Presence/absence analysis assumed near-uniform sequencing depth across donors.

Details on this clone: The target antigen is unknown.

Trimming at V came to 6 bases and at J to 2 bases, leaving 21 bases not matched to a gene. CDR1 is SGDLS and CDR2 is YYNGEE in the germline V gene. The CDR3 totals 20 residues. The TCR comes from a man aged 35-49 years in good health and CMV-seropositive. Sequenced input: PBMCs. The chain recombines TRBV9 with TRBJ2-2, with TRBD2 matching over 8 bases. CDR3 sequence (DNA): TGTGCCAGCATCATCCTAATAAGTCCAGCGGGAGTGGTAAACACCGGGGAGCTGTTTTTT. Its translation: CASIILISPAGVVNTGELFF.